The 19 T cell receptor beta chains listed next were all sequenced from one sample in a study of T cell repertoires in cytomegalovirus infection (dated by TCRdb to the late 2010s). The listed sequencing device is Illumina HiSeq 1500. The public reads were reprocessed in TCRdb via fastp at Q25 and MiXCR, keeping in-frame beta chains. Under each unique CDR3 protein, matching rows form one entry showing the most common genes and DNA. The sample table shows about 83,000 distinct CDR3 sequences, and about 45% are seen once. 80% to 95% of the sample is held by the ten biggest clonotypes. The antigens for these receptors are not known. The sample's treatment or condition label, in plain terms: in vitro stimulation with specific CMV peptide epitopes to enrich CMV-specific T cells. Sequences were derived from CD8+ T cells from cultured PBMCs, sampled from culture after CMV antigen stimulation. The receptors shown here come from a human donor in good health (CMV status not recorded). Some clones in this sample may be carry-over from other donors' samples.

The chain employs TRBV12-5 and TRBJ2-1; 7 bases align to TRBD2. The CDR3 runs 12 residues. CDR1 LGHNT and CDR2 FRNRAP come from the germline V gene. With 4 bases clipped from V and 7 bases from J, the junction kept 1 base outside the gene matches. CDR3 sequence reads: CASGYGGNEQFF. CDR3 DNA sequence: TGTGCTAGTGGTTACGGGGGGAATGAGCAGTTCTTC.

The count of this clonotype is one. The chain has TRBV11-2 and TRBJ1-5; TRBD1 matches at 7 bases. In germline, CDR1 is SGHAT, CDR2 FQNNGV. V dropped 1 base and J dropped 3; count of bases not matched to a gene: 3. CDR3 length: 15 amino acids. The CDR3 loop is CASSLGGQNNQPQHF. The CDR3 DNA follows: TGTGCCAGCAGCTTAGGGGGACAGAACAATCAGCCCCAGCATTTT.

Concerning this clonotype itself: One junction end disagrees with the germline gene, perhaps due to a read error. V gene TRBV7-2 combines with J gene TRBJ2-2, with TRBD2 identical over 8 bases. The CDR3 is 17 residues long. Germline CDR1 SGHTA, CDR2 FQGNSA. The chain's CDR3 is CATSFSPGGLNTGELFF. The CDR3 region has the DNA TGTGCCACCAGCTTCTCTCCGGGGGGGCTTAACACCGGGGAGCTGTTTTTT.

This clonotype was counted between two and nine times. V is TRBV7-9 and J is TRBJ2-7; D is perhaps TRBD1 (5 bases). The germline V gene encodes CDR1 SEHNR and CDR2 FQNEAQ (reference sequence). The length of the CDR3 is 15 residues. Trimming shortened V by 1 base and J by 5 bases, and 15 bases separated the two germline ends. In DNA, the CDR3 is TGTGCCAGCAGCTTAGACCCAGGGAAGATGGACGAGCAGTACTTC. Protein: CASSLDPGKMDEQYF.

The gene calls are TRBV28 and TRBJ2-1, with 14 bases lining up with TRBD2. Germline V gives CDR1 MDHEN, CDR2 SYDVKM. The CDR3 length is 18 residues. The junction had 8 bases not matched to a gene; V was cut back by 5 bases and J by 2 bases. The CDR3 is CASSGTSGSGGAYNEQFF. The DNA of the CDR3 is TGTGCCAGCAGTGGGACTAGCGGGAGTGGGGGCGCCTACAATGAGCAGTTCTTC.

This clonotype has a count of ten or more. CDR3 sequence reads: CASSFKVLGGALSYNEQFF. DNA for the CDR3: TGTGCCAGCAGCTTTAAGGTTTTGGGGGGAGCGCTCTCATACAATGAGCAGTTCTTC. This chain joins TRBV7-2 and TRBJ2-1, with D perhaps TRBD2 (6 bases). This CDR3 comprises 19 residues. Trimming left V 3 bases short and J 4 bases short, with 25 bases between. CDR1 is SGHTA and CDR2 is FQGNSA in the germline V gene.

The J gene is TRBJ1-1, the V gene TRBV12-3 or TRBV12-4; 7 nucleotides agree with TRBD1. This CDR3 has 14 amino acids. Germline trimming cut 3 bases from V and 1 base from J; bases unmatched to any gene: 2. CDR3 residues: CASSLRQGNTEAFF. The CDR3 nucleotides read TGTGCCAGCAGTTTGAGACAGGGGAACACTGAAGCTTTCTTT.

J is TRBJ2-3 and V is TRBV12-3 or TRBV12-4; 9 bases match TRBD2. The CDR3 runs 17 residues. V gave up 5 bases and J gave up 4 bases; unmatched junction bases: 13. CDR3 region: CASSPLAGGPESDTQYF. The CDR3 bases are TGTGCCAGCAGTCCCTTGGCGGGGGGGCCGGAATCAGATACGCAGTATTTT.

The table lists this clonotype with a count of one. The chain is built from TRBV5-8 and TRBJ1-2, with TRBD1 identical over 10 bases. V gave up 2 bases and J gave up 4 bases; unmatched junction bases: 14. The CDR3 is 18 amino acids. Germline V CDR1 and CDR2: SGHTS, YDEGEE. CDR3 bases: TGTGCCAGCAGCTTAGGCGGGACAGGGGCCTCACGGAGCTATGGCTACACCTTC. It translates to CASSLGGTGASRSYGYTF.

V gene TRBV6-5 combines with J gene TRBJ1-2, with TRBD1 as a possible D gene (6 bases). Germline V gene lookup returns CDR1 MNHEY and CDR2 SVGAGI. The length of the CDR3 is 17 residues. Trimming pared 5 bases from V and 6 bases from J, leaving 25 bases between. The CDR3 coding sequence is TGTGCCAGCAGTCCATTTGGGGGGGCCGGGGATTCTAATGGCTACACCTTC. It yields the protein CASSPFGGAGDSNGYTF.

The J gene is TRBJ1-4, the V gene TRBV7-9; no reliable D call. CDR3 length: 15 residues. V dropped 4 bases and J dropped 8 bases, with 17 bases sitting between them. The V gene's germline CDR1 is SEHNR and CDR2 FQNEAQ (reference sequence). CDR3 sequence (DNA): TGTGCCAGCAGCTCCCCTCCTCTCTTGGGGGAAAAACTGTTTTTT. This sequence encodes CASSSPPLLGEKLFF.

The CDR3 DNA reads TGTGCCAGCAGCCCGCGACAGTCAAACTATGGCTACACCTTC. It is translated as CASSPRQSNYGYTF. The chain combines TRBV14 with TRBJ1-2; TRBD1 is a possible D gene (5 bases). Trimming stripped 4 bases from V and 2 bases from J, with 11 bases between. CDR3 length equals 14 residues. Germline assignment: CDR1 SGHDN and CDR2 FVKESK.

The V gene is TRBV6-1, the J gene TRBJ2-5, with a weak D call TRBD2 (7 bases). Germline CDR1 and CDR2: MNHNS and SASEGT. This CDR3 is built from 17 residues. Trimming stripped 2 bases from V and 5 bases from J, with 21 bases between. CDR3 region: CASSEKPEVRGRETQYF. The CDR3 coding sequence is TGTGCCAGCAGTGAAAAGCCAGAGGTGCGGGGGCGGGAGACCCAGTACTTC.

CDR3 protein: CASSLDLRSYEQYF. The CDR3 DNA sequence: TGTGCCAGCAGCTTAGATCTACGGTCCTACGAGCAGTACTTC. The V call is TRBV7-8, the J call TRBJ2-7; D ambiguous. This CDR3 has 14 residues. The V gene lost 1 base and the J gene lost 1 base, with 8 bases spanning the gap. The germline V gene encodes CDR1 SGHVS and CDR2 FQNEAQ.

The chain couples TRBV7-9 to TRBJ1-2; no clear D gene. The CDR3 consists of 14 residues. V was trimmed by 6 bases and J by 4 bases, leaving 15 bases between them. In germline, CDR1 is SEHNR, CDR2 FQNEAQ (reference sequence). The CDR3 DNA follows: TGTGCCAGCAGTTCTATGGTGGGGTTCTATGGCTACACCTTC. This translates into CASSSMVGFYGYTF.

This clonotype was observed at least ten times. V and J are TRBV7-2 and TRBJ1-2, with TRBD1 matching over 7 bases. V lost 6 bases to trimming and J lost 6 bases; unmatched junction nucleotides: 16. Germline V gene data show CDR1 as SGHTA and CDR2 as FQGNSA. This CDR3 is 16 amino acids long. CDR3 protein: CASSSPTQGLLNGYTF. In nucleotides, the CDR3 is TGTGCCAGCAGTTCCCCGACACAGGGGCTCCTCAATGGCTACACCTTC. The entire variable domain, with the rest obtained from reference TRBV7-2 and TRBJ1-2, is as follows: GAGVSQSPSNKVTEKGKDVELRCDPISGHTALYWYRQSLGQGLEFLIYFQGNSAPDKSGLPSDRFSAERTGGSVSTLTIQRTQQEDSAVYLCASSSPTQGLLNGYTFGSGTRLTVV.

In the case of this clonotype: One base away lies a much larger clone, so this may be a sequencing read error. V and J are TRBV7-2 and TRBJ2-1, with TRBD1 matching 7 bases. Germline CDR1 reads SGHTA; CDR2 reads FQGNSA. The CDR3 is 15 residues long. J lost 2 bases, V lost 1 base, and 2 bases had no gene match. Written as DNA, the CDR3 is TGTGCCAGCAGCTTAGAAGGGACAGCCTACAATGAGCAGTTCTTC. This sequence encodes CASSLEGTAYNEQFF.

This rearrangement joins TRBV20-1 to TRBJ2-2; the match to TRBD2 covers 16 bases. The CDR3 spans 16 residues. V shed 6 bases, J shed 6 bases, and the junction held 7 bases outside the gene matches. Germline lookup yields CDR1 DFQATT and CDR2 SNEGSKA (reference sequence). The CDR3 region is CSAQGLAGGRSGELFF. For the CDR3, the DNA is TGCAGTGCCCAGGGACTAGCGGGAGGGAGGTCCGGGGAGCTGTTTTTT.

CDR3 amino acids: CASGGGLGADTQYF. In DNA form, the CDR3 reads TGTGCCAGCGGCGGGGGACTCGGGGCAGATACGCAGTATTTT. This chain links TRBV27 with TRBJ2-3; 7 bases agree with TRBD2. CDR3 size: 14 residues. V shed 8 bases, J shed 4 bases, and the junction held 9 bases outside the gene matches. The germline V gene encodes CDR1 MNHEY and CDR2 SMNVEV (reference sequence).